This T cell receptor (beta chain) originates from a study of blood T cell repertoires in COVID-19. Study as a whole: Sites in the United States, Italy and Spain provided acute and convalescent COVID-19 samples. PBMCs, B-cell-depleted T cells, or T cells provided the cDNA or gDNA that made up the material.

This clone showed up just once. Germline CDR1 MNHEY, CDR2 SVGEGT. With V trimmed by 1 base and J by 6 bases, 12 bases remained unmatched. The CDR3 runs to 17 residues. Source study methods: Amplification of reference gene primers was used by the study to estimate nucleated cell counts. Generated by immunoSEQ multiplex PCR, the TCRdb table keeps only in-frame clones and is missing some. V and J calls and clone size are given by that table; D and trimming were obtained from the DNA. The sample has about 210,000 clones; over 80% are singletons. Patients in Seattle were enrolled during active infection, then followed longitudinally.

The sample consisted of peripheral blood. This receptor was taken from a woman aged 60-70 years with COVID-19, enrolled during active disease. The gene calls are TRBV6-2 or TRBV6-3 and TRBJ1-5; 7 bases map to TRBD1. Written as DNA, the CDR3 is TGTGCCAGCAGTTACTGGGACAGCATCGGCCTATGTCAGCCCCAGCATTTT. Translating gives CASSYWDSIGLCQPQHF.